This TCR beta chain was sequenced for a study of shared clonotypes between healthy human individuals. The overall study: The study enrolled a couple of women and three men aged 18 to 49.

Sequencing was performed with immunoSEQ multiplex PCR; in TCRdb, only in-frame clones are kept and a portion is missing. The sample includes about 750,000 clones, 85% to 95% seen only once; the top ten take under 30%. Study-wide points: Genetic and exposure-history diversity was limited by the small donor number. When naive CD4 clonotypes were compared across several donors, approximately 5% were shared. Sorted-subset samples were not fully sequenced, rarefaction indicated.

As for this clone: Its antigen is unknown. Additional DNA sequences in this sample encode the identical CDR3.

CDR1 is SGDLS, CDR2 YYNGEE, per germline. After removal of 3 bases from V and 6 bases from J, the junction contained 0 bases not matched to a gene. There are 12 residues in the CDR3. The naive CD8 population came from CD45RO-negative cells selected for CCR7, without terminally differentiated effector memory CD45RA+ cells. This chain joins TRBV9 and TRBJ2-1, with TRBD2 matching 7 bases. The sequence came from a man aged 30 to 45 in good health. Source material: naive CD8+ T cells sorted from blood. CDR3 amino acids: CASSGGGNEQFF. The CDR3 nucleotides are TGTGCCAGCAGCGGCGGGGGCAATGAGCAGTTCTTC.